This TCR beta chain was profiled in a study of graft-versus-host responses after intestinal transplantation. Study-wide findings and caveats: With peak circulating GvH clone levels came an association with early post-transplant HvG declines.

Worth noting for this clone: What it binds is not known.

With V trimmed by 4 bases and J by 0 bases, 6 bases remained unmatched. CDR3 length: 17 amino acids. CDR1 and CDR2 from the germline V gene are LNHDA and SQIVND (reference sequence). Only in-frame clones appear in the TCRdb table, and some are missing; sequencing was by immunoSEQ multiplex PCR. The top ten clones hold 1.1% of a sample with around 90,000 clones, approximately 95% of them seen once. The chain uses TRBV19 and TRBJ2-6; 7 bases are shared with TRBD1. This receptor was obtained from a human donor who was the organ donor for an intestinal transplant. This sample comprised unstimulated CD8+ T cells sorted from spleen or lymph node cells, obtained before transplant. The DNA for the CDR3 is TGTGCCAGTAGTAAACCGGGACAGTACTCTGGGGCCAACGTCCTGACTTTC. Translation: CASSKPGQYSGANVLTF.